Listed below are T cell receptor beta chains from one sample, sequenced in a study of T cell responses to AZD1222 COVID-19 vaccine. The assay was immunoSEQ multiplex PCR, and TCRdb's table has in-frame clones only and misses some. This sample carries some 80,000 clones, about 86% of them seen once, and the ten largest clones take 5.5% to 8%. The material was peripheral blood, obtained on day 0 of AZD1222 vaccination. The source of these receptors is an adult in good health. Both conserved end residues are part of each CDR3. The D gene is left open where the match is weak.

V gene,D gene,J gene,CDR3 DNA,CDR3 protein
TRBV9,NA,TRBJ1-1,TGTGCCAGCAGCGTAAGAACGGACACTGAAGCTTTCTTT,CASSVRTDTEAFF
TRBV5-1,NA,TRBJ1-4,TGCGCCAGCAGCCATGGGTCCAGTCGAAGGGCAACTAATGAAAAACTGTTTTTT,CASSHGSSRRATNEKLFF
TRBV5-4,TRBD1,TRBJ2-7,TGTGCCAGCAGCTCGGGACAGGACGTGAGCTACGAGCAGTACTTC,CASSSGQDVSYEQYF
TRBV10-3,NA,TRBJ2-7,TGTGCCATCAGTGGAGGTCAGGCCGAGCAGTACTTC,CAISGGQAEQYF
TRBV28,NA,TRBJ1-5,TGTGCCAGCAGACGGGTTGGCAATCAGCCCCAGCATTTT,CASRRVGNQPQHF
TRBV11-2,TRBD1,TRBJ1-1,TGTGCCAGCAGCCCTCGGGGGACAGCCATGAACACTGAAGCTTTCTTT,CASSPRGTAMNTEAFF
TRBV6-4,TRBD2,TRBJ2-7,TGTGCCAGCAGGGGAGCGGGGGGACCCTACGAGCAGTACTTC,CASRGAGGPYEQYF
TRBV3-1/TRBV3-2,NA,TRBJ2-7,TGTGCCAGCAGCCAAGAGGGCTACGAGCAGTACTTC,CASSQEGYEQYF
TRBV28,NA,TRBJ2-7,TGTGCCAGCACCGGCCACATCTCCGAGCAGTACTTC,CASTGHISEQYF
TRBV7-9,NA,TRBJ1-4,TGTGCCAGCAGCTTAGATCCTGCAACTAATGAAAAACTGTTTTTT,CASSLDPATNEKLFF
TRBV27,NA,TRBJ2-2,TGTGCCAGCAGGCAAACCGGGACCACGGGGACCGGGGAGCTGTTTTTT,CASRQTGTTGTGELFF
TRBV6-5,NA,TRBJ2-7,TGTGCCAGCAAGCCAGTCTCCTACGAGCAGTACTTC,CASKPVSYEQYF
TRBV3-1/TRBV3-2,NA,TRBJ2-7,TGTGCCAGCAGCCAAGTACCCCTAGGGACGATCTACGAGCAGTACTTC,CASSQVPLGTIYEQYF
TRBV5-1,NA,TRBJ2-7,TGCGCCAGCAGCTTGGGAGGGAGCGAGCAGTACTTC,CASSLGGSEQYF